The 7 T cell receptor beta chains in this list originate from one sample, sequenced in a study of CD8 T cells in ankylosing spondylitis. One entry per CDR3 protein, called by TCRdb with MiXCR from the 5' RACE reads. The profile covers approximately 130,000 distinct CDR3 sequences, with around 9.3% appearing a single time and about 3.3% taken by the ten largest. Source material: blood, either unsorted or a sorted T cell fraction (not recorded which). These receptors all come from a male donor with ankylosing spondylitis or in good health (not recorded which).

This clonotype was detected many times. This sequence joins TRBV29-1 and TRBJ2-1; 13 bases agree with TRBD2. The germline gives CDR1 SQVTM, CDR2 ANQGSEA. V was pared by 7 bases and J by 2 bases, with 2 bases of the junction left unmatched. This CDR3 is built from 14 residues. The CDR3 spells CSGGLAGPYNEQFF. Written as DNA, the CDR3 is TGCAGCGGGGGACTAGCGGGACCCTACAATGAGCAGTTCTTC.

The sample holds many counts of this clonotype. This sequence joins TRBV6-2 or TRBV6-3 and TRBJ1-1; 9 bases match TRBD1. This CDR3 has 16 amino acids. V lost 2 bases to trimming and J lost 6 bases; unmatched junction nucleotides: 10. The germline gives CDR1 MNHEY, CDR2 SVGEGT. CDR3 sequence: CASSYATGGGRAEAFF. CDR3 DNA: TGTGCCAGCAGTTACGCGACAGGGGGGGGTAGAGCTGAAGCTTTCTTT.

This chain connects TRBV6-5 to TRBJ2-7, with D perhaps being TRBD1 or TRBD2 (5 bases each). The CDR3 is made up of 16 amino acids. Trimming took 2 bases from V and 3 from J, leaving 17 bases between them. Germline CDR1 and CDR2: MNHEY and SVGAGI. The CDR3 reads CASSYAFRDGVYEQYF. DNA of the CDR3: TGTGCCAGCAGTTACGCATTCCGGGACGGAGTCTACGAGCAGTACTTC.

This clonotype was counted at least ten times. The chain recombines TRBV20-1 with TRBJ1-1; weak D call: TRBD1 (5 bases). With 0 bases removed from V and 4 bases from J, the gap between germline ends came to 18 bases. The CDR3 contains 16 residues. The germline V gene has CDR1 DFQATT and CDR2 SNEGSKA (reference sequence). CDR3 nucleotide sequence: TGCAGTGCTAGAGATCCTCGGGGCAGGGAGTTCACTGAAGCTTTCTTT. As protein: CSARDPRGREFTEAFF.

This clonotype was recorded many times. The rearrangement joins TRBV2 to TRBJ1-1, with 7 bases lining up with TRBD1. The trim removed 2 bases at V and 5 bases at J, leaving 8 bases unmatched. CDR1 is SNHLY and CDR2 is FYNNEI in the germline V gene. The CDR3 loop spans 15 amino acids. CDR3 DNA sequence: TGTGCCAGCAGTGAAAGGGTCAGGGGGGTAACTGAAGCTTTCTTT. As protein: CASSERVRGVTEAFF.

There are many counts of this clonotype. The chain employs TRBV21-1 and TRBJ1-1; the table's D call TRBD1 went unverified against the DNA. TRBV21-1 is an annotated pseudogene. The CDR3 is 17 amino acids. The CDR3 DNA reads as TGTGCCAGCAGCATCGACAGGGATAATCGGGTGAACACTGAAGCTTTCTTT. Translated, it gives CASSIDRDNRVNTEAFF.

The chain uses TRBV5-1 and TRBJ2-5, with 7 bases that match TRBD1. After removal of 4 bases from V and 5 bases from J, the junction contained 14 bases not matched to a gene. The CDR3 sequence is 16 residues long. Germline V lookup: CDR1 SGHRS, CDR2 YFSETQ. CDR3 protein: CASSPLDRRRMETQYF. The CDR3 bases are TGCGCCAGCAGCCCGCTGGACAGGCGGAGAATGGAGACCCAGTACTTC.